A single sample is the source of the 8 T cell receptor beta chains below, sequenced in a study of radiotherapy plus CTLA-4 blockade in lung cancer. Repertoires were generated with immunoSEQ multiplex PCR, while TCRdb's copy carries only in-frame clones and drops some. The table includes approximately 94,000 clones, roughly 85% detected once. The specimen was peripheral blood, collected from a patient treated with radiotherapy plus ipilimumab. These receptors were taken from a human donor with non-small cell lung cancer that progressed on radiotherapy plus ipilimumab.

This clone was found once. The chain combines TRBV18 with TRBJ2-7; TRBD2 is a possible D gene (6 bases). The CDR3 is 17 amino acids. Germline V gene data show CDR1 as KGHSH and CDR2 as LQKENI. The germline V and J ends were trimmed by 3 bases and 4 bases, with 22 bases remaining between them. CDR3 DNA sequence: TGTGCCAGCTCACCCGAACTCGGGACGTGGGGGGATTACGAGCAGTACGTC. Translating gives CASSPELGTWGDYEQYV.

This clone is a singleton in its sample. The gene calls are TRBV19 and TRBJ2-5, with D unresolved. CDR3 length: 13 residues. From germline, CDR1 is LNHDA and CDR2 SQIVND (reference sequence). Trimming took 3 bases from V and 6 from J, leaving 11 bases between them. The CDR3, as DNA: TGTGCCAGTAGTATTAATAATGCCAAGACCCAGTACTTC. Translating it yields CASSINNAKTQYF.

This clone appeared once. The chain couples TRBV11-2 to TRBJ2-3, with D uncertain. The CDR3 is made up of 11 amino acids. The V gene lost 3 bases and the J gene lost 3 bases, with 1 base spanning the gap. Germline V gives CDR1 SGHAT, CDR2 FQNNGV. CDR3 loop: CASSLTDTQYF. The CDR3, as DNA: TGTGCCAGCAGCTTGACAGATACGCAGTATTTT.

The CDR3 loop is CASSLQSMNTEAFF. The CDR3 bases are TGTGCCAGCAGCTTACAGAGCATGAACACTGAAGCTTTCTTT. This chain links TRBV5-6 with TRBJ1-1; D not resolved. Germline assignment: CDR1 SGHDT and CDR2 YYEEEE. The length of the CDR3 is 14 residues. The V and J ends lost 2 bases and 0 bases respectively, with 8 bases between them.

The CDR3 coding sequence is TGTGCCAGCAGTTTAATGGGGAGGCAGTTCTTC. It encodes CASSLMGRQFF. The genes are TRBV27 and TRBJ2-1; maybe TRBD2 (5 bases). CDR1 and CDR2 from the germline V gene are MNHEY and SMNVEV (reference sequence). Trimming stripped 2 bases from V and 12 bases from J, with 8 bases between. The CDR3 spans 11 residues.

CDR3 coding DNA: TGTGCCAGCAGCTTTCAGTACCGGGCGAATGGCTACACCTTC. Residues: CASSFQYRANGYTF. The chain employs TRBV9 and TRBJ1-2; D not certain. V lost 4 bases to trimming and J lost 6 bases, with 16 bases between them. Germline-derived CDR1 and CDR2 are SGDLS and YYNGEE. This CDR3 is built from 14 residues.

The J gene is TRBJ2-2, the V gene TRBV29-1; 9 nucleotides align to TRBD2. This CDR3 has 21 amino acids. Germline V gene sequence: CDR1 SQVTM, CDR2 ANQGSEA. Trimming removed 0 bases from V and 6 bases from J; junction bases left unmatched: 23. The CDR3 DNA reads as TGCAGCGTTGAAGATCAGCCTAGCGGGAAATTCGTCGCGGTCTGGTCCGGGGAGCTGTTTTTT. It codes for CSVEDQPSGKFVAVWSGELFF.

Ten or more counts support this clone. This chain uses TRBV18 with TRBJ2-1, with 9 bases lining up with TRBD2. The V gene's germline CDR1 is KGHSH and CDR2 LQKENI. V shed 6 bases and J 2 bases; nucleotides not matched to a gene: 14. The CDR3 covers 18 residues. Written as DNA, the CDR3 is TGTGCCAGCTCTACAAACCAAAGTAGACTAGCGGCCTACAATGAGCAGTTCTTC. This translates into CASSTNQSRLAAYNEQFF.